This T cell receptor beta chain was captured in a study of T cell responses to AZD1222 COVID-19 vaccine. Assay: immunoSEQ multiplex PCR; the TCRdb copy retains only in-frame clones and omits some. The data show 130,000 to 150,000 clones, 85% to 95% seen once. Study-wide results and caveats: Clonal diversity was possibly underestimated, and white British individuals and females predominated among donors. Among AZD1222 vaccinees, only six were seropositive at baseline. It was only after the peak T cell response that any repertoires were sampled. Reportedly, close to half of spike-specific TCRs are directed against unmutated variant regions.

V shed 1 base and J 2 bases; nucleotides not matched to a gene: 9. Germline CDR1 and CDR2: LGHNA and YNFKEQ. This CDR3 is built from 18 residues. This clone was seen a few times. Its antigen is currently unknown. The clonotype originates from an adult who had recovered from COVID-19. The rearrangement joins TRBV4-2 to TRBJ2-3; 10 bases are shared with TRBD2. Sequencing used peripheral blood, obtained after recovery from COVID-19. The CDR3: CASSQGLLSGRFTDTQYF. In DNA, the CDR3 is TGTGCCAGCAGCCAAGGTCTCCTTAGCGGGAGGTTCACAGATACGCAGTATTTT.